Following are 7 T cell receptor beta chains from one sample sequenced in a study of human T cells and chemical hapten exposure. One entry per CDR3 protein, called by TCRdb with MiXCR from the RACE reads. The sample carries around 99,000 distinct CDR3 sequences, roughly 12% recorded once. Time point described: patch test 1, 2 weeks after DPC sensitization. Stated treatment: therapeutic diphenylcyclopropenone sensitization with weekly scalp DPC. Material: whole blood, obtained in connection with sensitization to the hapten diphenylcyclopropenone (DPC). The receptors shown here come from a woman aged 40 to 50 with alopecia areata. Some clones in this sample may be carry-over from other donors' samples.

At least ten counts were recorded for this clonotype. The chain is built from TRBV28 and TRBJ2-2; 8 bases map to TRBD2. This CDR3 contains 19 residues. In germline, CDR1 is MDHEN, CDR2 SYDVKM. Trimming removed 6 bases from V and 6 bases from J; junction bases left unmatched: 21. CDR3 nucleotides: TGTGCCAGCAGGGCGGGCTCTAGCGGGCCCCCTATTGTGTCCGGGGAGCTGTTTTTT. It yields the protein CASRAGSSGPPIVSGELFF.

There are many counts of this clonotype. The chain employs TRBV24-1 and TRBJ1-1, with D tentatively TRBD1 (5 bases). Trimming took 4 bases from V and 1 from J, leaving 9 bases between them. CDR1 is KGHDR and CDR2 is SFDVKD in the germline V gene. The CDR3 sequence is 14 residues long. The CDR3 nucleotides read TGTGCCACCAGTGACGACAGCAAGAACACTGAAGCTTTCTTT. Protein: CATSDDSKNTEAFF.

V gene TRBV28 combines with J gene TRBJ1-1; no reliable D call. Trimming pared 3 bases from V and 7 bases from J, leaving 6 bases between. The CDR3 length is 11 residues. Germline V gives CDR1 MDHEN, CDR2 SYDVKM. The CDR3 loop reads CASSFGYEAFF. The CDR3 bases are TGTGCCAGCAGTTTTGGTTATGAAGCTTTCTTT.

Only a few counts were recorded for this clonotype. The rearrangement links TRBV6-6 to TRBJ2-1, with no clear D. This CDR3 comprises 13 residues. Germline V gene lookup returns CDR1 MNHNY and CDR2 SVGAGI (reference sequence). The V gene lost 2 bases and the J gene lost 6 bases, with 8 bases spanning the gap. CDR3 sequence (DNA): TGTGCCAGCAGTTACCCAGAGGTCAATGAGCAGTTCTTC. Its protein product is CASSYPEVNEQFF.

This clonotype occurred many times. This chain uses TRBV7-2 with TRBJ2-1; 10 bases agree with TRBD2. Unmatched junction bases numbered 1, after V lost 3 bases and J lost 5 bases. CDR3 length: 14 amino acids. Germline V lookup: CDR1 SGHTA, CDR2 FQGNSA. CDR3 nucleotides: TGTGCCAGCAGCTTGCTAGCGGGAGACAATGAGCAGTTCTTC. This sequence encodes CASSLLAGDNEQFF.

This clonotype was counted many times. The rearrangement links TRBV29-1 to TRBJ2-4; D might be TRBD1 or TRBD2, each matching 5 bases. The CDR3 sequence is 10 residues long. Trimming took 7 bases from V and 8 from J, leaving 9 bases between them. Germline V CDR1 and CDR2: SQVTM, ANQGSEA. The CDR3, as DNA: TGCAGCGCCGGGACGGACATTCAGTACTTC. This translates into CSAGTDIQYF. The full variable domain, in which reference TRBV29-1 and TRBJ2-4 provide the parts outside the CDR3, is SAVISQKPSRDICQRGTSLTIQCQVDSQVTMMFWYRQQPGQSLTLIATANQGSEATYESGFVIDKFPISRPNLTFSTLTVSNMSPEDSSIYLCSAGTDIQYFGAGTRLSVL.

There are many counts of this clonotype. This chain links TRBV12-3 or TRBV12-4 with TRBJ1-2; TRBD1 might be the D (5 bases). This CDR3 comprises 11 residues. The germline V and J ends were trimmed by 4 bases and 9 bases, with 9 bases remaining between them. CDR3 nucleotides: TGTGCCAGCAGTTCGGGACCCAGCTACACCTTC. Its protein product is CASSSGPSYTF.